The entry below gives a single TCR beta chain sequence along with its context. Its target is unknown. The data derive from a study of CXCR3-negative and CXCR3-positive naive CD8 T cells. CD45RO-CCR7+CD27+CD95- cells counted as naive CD8+ T cells. The CDR3 consists of 11 residues. Germline V gene data show CDR1 as SQVTM and CDR2 as ANQGSEA. The authors made the TRB cDNA libraries by 5' RACE using UMI labels. Using the 5' RACE reads, TCRdb records one entry per CDR3 protein without DNA. Here the sample table reports approximately 89,000 distinct CDR3 sequences. The study, taken as a whole, reports: Memory CD8+ cells showed much lower diversity, while both naive subsets were comparably high. Surface CD5 looked about the same in the naive subsets, so the authors worked out TCR strength from TRB CDR3 properties. More hydrophobic TRB CDR3s occurred in CXCR3-positive than in CXCR3-negative naive cells. Both naive subsets, CXCR3-negative and CXCR3-positive, displayed similar TRBV-TRBJ usage, unlike memory cells.

V gene TRBV29-1 combines with J gene TRBJ1-1. Sequenced material: naive CXCR3+ CD8+ T cells from blood. Stated subset: CD45RO-CCR7+CD27+CD95- naive CD8+ T cells expressing CXCR3 (TNR3+). The receptor's source is a human donor in good health. Some clones in this sample may be carry-over from other donors' samples. CDR3: CSVRLNTEAFF.